These 9 T cell receptor beta chains originate from one sample sequenced in a study of blood T cell repertoires in COVID-19. Clones were sequenced by immunoSEQ multiplex PCR, and TCRdb holds only the in-frame ones, with some missing. The sample shows roughly 330,000 clones, more than 75% of them seen only once. The material sequenced was PBMCs or T cells enriched from blood (not recorded which). These receptors were taken from a woman in her thirties who had recovered from COVID-19.

The J gene is TRBJ1-1, the V gene TRBV6-5, with a possible D match to TRBD1 (5 bases). Germline CDR1 and CDR2: MNHEY and SVGAGI. CDR3 size: 14 residues. V dropped 7 bases and J dropped 1 base, with 13 bases sitting between them. The CDR3 bases are TGTGCCAGCACTCCTCTGGACACGAACACTGAAGCTTTCTTT. It encodes CASTPLDTNTEAFF.

The chain links TRBV4-1 to TRBJ2-3, with TRBD2 as a possible D gene (6 bases). Germline V CDR1 and CDR2: MGHRA, YSYEKL. This CDR3 has 17 residues. Trimming took 4 bases from V and 2 from J, leaving 19 bases between them. The DNA of the CDR3 is TGCGCCAGCAGCCGAGAATCTTCGGGGAGGATCACAGATACGCAGTATTTT. It yields the protein CASSRESSGRITDTQYF.

The chain employs TRBV21-1 and TRBJ2-3; the table gives TRBD1 as D, unverified against the DNA. TRBV21-1 is a pseudogene segment. There are 19 residues in the CDR3. The CDR3 spells CASRRLDLRDSLGEVTQYF. CDR3 bases: TGTGCCAGCAGAAGACTAGACCTTCGGGACAGTCTGGGAGAGGTTACGCAGTATTTT.

The chain recombines TRBV2 with TRBJ2-2; 11 nucleotides agree with TRBD2. The CDR3 has 15 amino acids. Germline trimming cut 7 bases from V and 6 bases from J; bases unmatched to any gene: 7. The germline V gene encodes CDR1 SNHLY and CDR2 FYNNEI. The DNA of the CDR3 is TGTGCCAGCACCCCAACTAGCGGGGGATCCGGGGAGCTGTTTTTT. This codes for CASTPTSGGSGELFF.

The V gene is TRBV14, the J gene TRBJ2-7, with D perhaps matching TRBD2 (6 bases). The CDR3 spans 13 residues. V lost 3 bases and J 3 bases, leaving 9 bases between the germline ends. CDR1 SGHDN and CDR2 FVKESK come from the germline V gene. This chain's CDR3 is CASSQRDFYEQYF. In nucleotides, the CDR3 is TGTGCCAGCAGCCAGAGGGACTTCTACGAGCAGTACTTC.

This clone has only one observation. The CDR3 reads CATSPGRNIQYF. CDR3 nucleotide sequence: TGTGCCACCTCGCCGGGGAGGAACATTCAGTACTTC. The chain is built from TRBV24-1 and TRBJ2-4, with a possible D match to TRBD2 (6 bases). The CDR3 runs 12 residues. Trimming removed 9 bases at V and 7 bases at J, with 12 bases between. Per germline, CDR1 KGHDR and CDR2 SFDVKD.

The J gene is TRBJ1-2, the V gene TRBV2, with D unresolved. V lost 8 bases and J 3 bases, leaving 7 bases between the germline ends. Germline CDR1 SNHLY, CDR2 FYNNEI. This CDR3 comprises 11 residues. The CDR3 loop is CASGRDYGYTF. Here the CDR3 DNA reads TGTGCCAGCGGGAGGGACTATGGCTACACCTTC.

The chain has TRBV20-1 and TRBJ1-1, with D possibly being TRBD1 (6 bases). The CDR3 runs 13 residues. CDR1 and CDR2 from the germline V gene are DFQATT and SNEGSKA (reference sequence). Trimming stripped 3 bases from V and 11 bases from J, with 19 bases between. The CDR3 sequence: CSASPTWGPGAFF. The DNA for the CDR3 is TGCAGTGCTAGTCCTACCTGGGGGCCGGGGGCTTTCTTT.

V and J are TRBV5-4 and TRBJ2-7; the D is unclear. The CDR3 runs 13 residues. Germline lookup yields CDR1 SGHNT and CDR2 YYREEE (reference sequence). V was clipped by 0 bases and J by 7 bases, with 11 bases between them. The CDR3 reads CASSLAELREQYF. The CDR3, as DNA: TGTGCCAGCAGCTTGGCCGAACTAAGGGAGCAGTACTTC.